One sample yielded the 32 T cell receptor beta chains listed below, sequenced in a study of beta chain features in type 1 diabetes. What was sequenced were expressed TCRB transcripts, since all of the isolated RNA had been reverse transcribed. Measured with immunoSEQ multiplex PCR; TCRdb has only the in-frame clones, and not every one. The sample carries hundreds of thousands of clones, around 13% recorded once. Sequencing was done on a sample of naive CD4+ T cells from blood. The receptor set was obtained from a young man in good health.

The table lists this clone with a few counts. This chain uses TRBV20-1 with TRBJ2-5; maybe TRBD2 (5 bases). The CDR3 covers 11 residues. Trimming stripped 5 bases from V and 12 bases from J, with 16 bases between. Germline V CDR1 and CDR2: DFQATT, SNEGSKA (reference sequence). The CDR3 protein is CSAPLGVSKYF. CDR3 nucleotide sequence: TGCAGTGCTCCCCTCGGGGTTTCCAAGTACTTC.

The J gene is TRBJ2-1, the V gene TRBV5-4; possible D gene TRBD2, 7 bases. Germline V lookup: CDR1 SGHNT, CDR2 YYREEE (reference sequence). The CDR3 is 17 residues long. V was clipped by 4 bases and J by 6 bases, with 23 bases between them. In DNA, the CDR3 is TGTGCCAGCAGCCTAACCCATGGCGGGGGCCCCAGCAATGAGCAGTTCTTC. This codes for CASSLTHGGGPSNEQFF.

This clone was picked up many times. This sequence joins TRBV7-9 and TRBJ2-1; TRBD1 might be the D (5 bases). V was trimmed by 5 bases and J by 6 bases, leaving 11 bases between them. CDR3 length: 13 residues. CDR1 is SEHNR, CDR2 FQNEAQ, per germline (reference sequence). The CDR3 bases are TGTGCCAGCAGCCTAGGGGCCATCAATGAGCAGTTCTTC. Amino acids: CASSLGAINEQFF.

This clone was detected only a few times. This chain joins TRBV30 and TRBJ2-1; 8 bases fit TRBD2. The CDR3 extends over 12 amino acids. V was clipped by 2 bases and J by 9 bases; unmatched bases: 3. Germline CDR1 is GTSNPN and CDR2 is SVGIG (reference sequence). CDR3 in amino acids: CAWSPLAGEQFF. CDR3 bases: TGTGCCTGGAGTCCTCTAGCGGGTGAGCAGTTCTTC.

This chain links TRBV7-9 with TRBJ2-5; D is possibly TRBD1 (6 bases). The CDR3 spans 15 residues. Trimming took off 4 bases at V and 11 bases at J, with 23 bases between the two ends. In germline, CDR1 is SEHNR, CDR2 FQNEAQ (reference sequence). CDR3 loop: CASSSRAAGVSTQYF. The DNA of the CDR3 is TGTGCCAGCAGCTCCCGAGCAGCAGGGGTCAGCACGCAGTACTTC. Full variable domain (rest looked up from reference TRBV7-9 and TRBJ2-5): DTGVSQNPRHKITKRGQNVTFRCDPISEHNRLYWYRQTLGQGPEFLTYFQNEAQLEKSRLLSDRFSAERPKGSFSTLEIQRTEQGDSAMYLCASSSRAAGVSTQYFGPGTRLLVL.

The chain has TRBV6-1 and TRBJ1-5; no reliable D call. In germline, CDR1 is MNHNS, CDR2 SASEGT. Trimming shortened V by 2 bases and J by 7 bases, and 6 bases separated the two germline ends. The CDR3 loop spans 12 amino acids. CDR3 nucleotide sequence: TGTGCCAGCAGTGAACTTGGCCAGCCCCAGCATTTT. This gives the protein CASSELGQPQHF.

The chain recombines TRBV18 with TRBJ2-7; a possible D gene is TRBD1 (6 bases). The CDR3 has 15 residues. V lost 6 bases to trimming and J lost 6 bases, with 21 bases between them. Per germline, CDR1 KGHSH and CDR2 LQKENI. The CDR3 DNA reads TGTGCCAGCTCTCGAACCCAGACAGGTTCGGGCGAGCAGTACTTC. It is translated as CASSRTQTGSGEQYF.

The chain has TRBV9 and TRBJ1-2; D perhaps matches TRBD1 (5 bases). CDR1 and CDR2 from the germline V gene are SGDLS and YYNGEE. CDR3 size: 12 residues. Trimming pared 3 bases from V and 5 bases from J, leaving 8 bases between. The CDR3 DNA follows: TGTGCCAGCAGCGGACAGTATTATGGCTACACCTTC. It yields the protein CASSGQYYGYTF.

V gene TRBV7-9 combines with J gene TRBJ1-1, with TRBD1 matching 12 bases. This CDR3 contains 15 residues. Germline trimming cut 7 bases from V and 4 bases from J; bases unmatched to any gene: 7. From germline, CDR1 is SEHNR and CDR2 FQNEAQ (reference sequence). DNA for the CDR3: TGTGCCAGCACCCATGGGGGACAGGGGGCCACTGAAGCTTTCTTT. Encoded protein: CASTHGGQGATEAFF.

This clone appeared a few times. V and J are TRBV5-1 and TRBJ2-7, with 12 bases that match TRBD2. The germline gives CDR1 SGHRS, CDR2 YFSETQ. After removal of 2 bases from V and 7 bases from J, the junction contained 10 bases not matched to a gene. The CDR3 is made up of 16 amino acids. The CDR3 protein is CASSFGLAGRLGEQYF. The CDR3 DNA sequence: TGCGCCAGCAGCTTCGGACTAGCGGGACGGTTGGGAGAGCAGTACTTC.

In nucleotides, the CDR3 is TGTGCCAGCTCACCAGGTACTACAAACATTCAGTACTTC. It specifies CASSPGTTNIQYF. The rearrangement links TRBV18 to TRBJ2-4; D is ambiguous. Germline CDR1 KGHSH, CDR2 LQKENI. This CDR3 is 13 amino acids long. V was clipped by 2 bases and J by 6 bases, with 8 bases between them.

The rearrangement uses TRBV5-6 and TRBJ2-7; 11 nucleotides match TRBD2. The germline gives CDR1 SGHDT, CDR2 YYEEEE. The CDR3 covers 17 residues. With 4 bases clipped from V and 1 base from J, the junction kept 10 bases outside the gene matches. CDR3 bases: TGTGCCAGCAGCGCCGGGACTAGCGGACCCTTTTCCTACGAGCAGTACTTC. It translates to CASSAGTSGPFSYEQYF.

The chain links TRBV28 to TRBJ1-1, with TRBD1 matching 7 bases. CDR3 length equals 15 residues. J gave up 4 bases and V 6 bases, and 11 bases lay outside the gene matches. From germline, CDR1 is MDHEN and CDR2 SYDVKM. The CDR3 here is CASRTGRGMFTEAFF. The CDR3 bases are TGTGCCAGCAGGACCGGCAGGGGGATGTTCACTGAAGCTTTCTTT.

The chain joins TRBV4-3 to TRBJ1-2, with D unresolved. The germline gives CDR1 LGHNA, CDR2 YSLEER. V lost 0 bases and J lost 4, with 12 bases in between. This CDR3 comprises 15 residues. CDR3 residues: CASSQDDGPPYGYTF. CDR3 nucleotide sequence: TGCGCCAGCAGCCAAGATGATGGGCCCCCCTATGGCTACACCTTC.

The sample holds a few counts of this clone. The chain employs TRBV30 and TRBJ1-5; 7 bases fit TRBD1. The germline CDR1 and CDR2 sequences are GTSNPN and SVGIG (reference sequence). V was clipped by 3 bases and J by 1 base; unmatched bases: 3. The CDR3 is 14 residues long. The CDR3 DNA is TGTGCCTGGAGAAACAGGGGAAGCAATCAGCCCCAGCATTTT. Its protein is CAWRNRGSNQPQHF.

The rearrangement uses TRBV29-1 and TRBJ1-1, with TRBD1 identical over 10 bases. There are 12 residues in the CDR3. Germline trimming cut 7 bases from V and 4 bases from J; bases unmatched to any gene: 3. Germline values: CDR1 SQVTM, CDR2 ANQGSEA. The CDR3 loop is CSAGTGVTEAFF. CDR3 DNA sequence: TGCAGCGCTGGGACAGGGGTCACTGAAGCTTTCTTT.

The chain recombines TRBV4-2 with TRBJ1-4; D might be TRBD1 (5 bases). Trimming cost V 1 base and J 7 bases, with 13 bases left between them. The CDR3 extends over 15 amino acids. The V gene's germline CDR1 is LGHNA and CDR2 YNFKEQ. The CDR3 nucleotides are TGTGCCAGCAGCCAAGGGGGCCATATCGGTGAAAAACTGTTTTTT. This translates into CASSQGGHIGEKLFF.

In this sample, this clone turned up a few times. The chain links TRBV6-6 to TRBJ1-3; D might be TRBD1 (6 bases). The CDR3 has 15 residues. The V gene's germline CDR1 is MNHNY and CDR2 SVGAGI (reference sequence). Trimming took off 2 bases at V and 5 bases at J, with 13 bases between the two ends. CDR3 residues: CASSYTGSARNTIYF. The CDR3 DNA reads as TGTGCCAGCAGTTACACAGGGTCGGCCAGAAACACCATATATTTT.

This clone was seen a few times. The chain combines TRBV28 with TRBJ1-1; D may be TRBD1 (6 bases). V was cut by 8 bases and J by 5 bases, with 18 bases left in between. The CDR3 is made up of 14 amino acids. Germline-derived CDR1 and CDR2 are MDHEN and SYDVKM. The CDR3 sequence is CASGGRGARTEAFF. The DNA for the CDR3 is TGTGCCAGCGGAGGCCGGGGGGCGCGAACTGAAGCTTTCTTT.

The sample holds a few counts of this clone. The sample has other DNA sequences that encode this CDR3 too. The J gene is TRBJ2-3, the V gene TRBV7-2, with 7 bases that match TRBD2. The germline V gene encodes CDR1 SGHTA and CDR2 FQGNSA. After removal of 1 base from V and 6 bases from J, the junction contained 4 bases not matched to a gene. This CDR3 contains 14 residues. The CDR3 bases are TGTGCCAGCAGCTTAGGGGGAGGGAGGGATACGCAGTATTTT. Encoded protein: CASSLGGGRDTQYF.

The V call is TRBV29-1, the J call TRBJ2-3; D may be TRBD2 (6 bases). Germline values: CDR1 SQVTM, CDR2 ANQGSEA. The CDR3 spans 13 residues. The V end was cut by 5 bases, the J end by 1 base, with 10 bases between. The CDR3 region is CSVRDLRTDTQYF. The CDR3 nucleotides read TGCAGCGTTAGGGACTTACGCACAGATACGCAGTATTTT.

This clone came up a few times. The genes are TRBV28 and TRBJ2-2; TRBD2 matches 10 bases. Trimming removed 6 bases from V and 5 bases from J; junction bases left unmatched: 9. This CDR3 is 16 amino acids long. From germline, CDR1 is MDHEN and CDR2 SYDVKM. The CDR3 sequence: CASSLSGRGRTGELFF. DNA for the CDR3: TGTGCCAGCAGCCTAAGCGGGAGGGGAAGGACCGGGGAGCTGTTTTTT. Using reference TRBV28 and TRBJ2-2 for the parts outside the CDR3, the full variable domain is DVKVTQSSRYLVKRTGEKVFLECVQDMDHENMFWYRQDPGLGLRLIYFSYDVKMKEKGDIPEGYSVSREKKERFSLILESASTNQTSMYLCASSLSGRGRTGELFFGEGSRLTVL.

This clone was found a few times. This rearrangement joins TRBV6-5 to TRBJ1-5, with no clear D. This CDR3 has 13 amino acids. Trimming shortened V by 5 bases and J by 3 bases, and 8 bases separated the two germline ends. Germline loops: CDR1 MNHEY, CDR2 SVGAGI. The CDR3 spells CASSNGFNQPQHF. DNA for the CDR3: TGTGCCAGCAGTAACGGGTTCAATCAGCCCCAGCATTTT.

This clone was recorded a few times. This chain joins TRBV30 and TRBJ1-5, with a tentative D call TRBD1 (5 bases). V lost 3 bases, J lost 3 bases, and 12 bases lay in between. This CDR3 spans 14 amino acids. In germline, CDR1 is GTSNPN, CDR2 SVGIG (reference sequence). CDR3 sequence: CAWSAGRPNQPQHF. The CDR3, as DNA: TGTGCCTGGAGCGCGGGGCGTCCCAATCAGCCCCAGCATTTT.

The rearrangement joins TRBV11-2 to TRBJ2-5; D is ambiguous. The CDR3 covers 12 residues. Trimming cost V 5 bases and J 0 bases, with 4 bases left between them. CDR1 is SGHAT, CDR2 FQNNGV, per germline. CDR3 DNA sequence: TGTGCCAGCAGCCTTAACCAAGAGACCCAGTACTTC. It codes for CASSLNQETQYF.

The chain couples TRBV6-5 to TRBJ1-5; D is perhaps TRBD1 (5 bases). CDR1 and CDR2 (germline): MNHEY, SVGAGI. The V end lost 5 bases, the J end lost 7 bases, and 15 bases lay between the germline ends. This CDR3 is built from 14 residues. The CDR3 sequence is CASSAIRGGQPQHF. The DNA for the CDR3 is TGTGCCAGCAGTGCGATAAGGGGTGGGCAGCCCCAGCATTTT.

V gene TRBV18 combines with J gene TRBJ1-1; D gene ambiguous. The CDR3 contains 14 residues. Germline-derived CDR1 and CDR2 are KGHSH and LQKENI. The ends were cut back, 0 bases at V and 0 bases at J, with 5 bases in the middle. DNA for the CDR3: TGTGCCAGCTCACCACCGTCGGTGAACACTGAAGCTTTCTTT. It translates to CASSPPSVNTEAFF.

This sequence joins TRBV29-1 and TRBJ2-3, with 11 bases identical to TRBD1. The V and J ends lost 7 bases and 6 bases, in that order; junction bases with no gene match: 9. Germline values: CDR1 SQVTM, CDR2 ANQGSEA. The CDR3 is 14 residues long. CDR3 sequence: CSARGQGARDTQYF. CDR3 nucleotides: TGCAGCGCCCGCGGACAGGGGGCTAGGGATACGCAGTATTTT.

The CDR3 region has the DNA TGTGCCAGCAGCTTAACAGGGCTGGAGCCCCAGCATTTT. Amino acid sequence: CASSLTGLEPQHF. The chain carries TRBV7-9 and TRBJ1-5; tentatively, D is TRBD1 (6 bases). Germline V gene data show CDR1 as SEHNR and CDR2 as FQNEAQ (reference sequence). CDR3 length equals 13 residues. V lost 2 bases and J lost 8, with 10 bases in between.

V usage is TRBV11-2 and J usage is TRBJ2-3; a weak D match, TRBD1 (5 bases). Germline-derived CDR1 and CDR2 are SGHAT and FQNNGV. The CDR3 consists of 16 residues. Trimming shortened V by 1 base and J by 4 bases, and 15 bases separated the two germline ends. Here the CDR3 reads CASSLVVPGLPDTQYF. The CDR3 region has the DNA TGTGCCAGCAGCTTAGTAGTCCCAGGGTTGCCAGATACGCAGTATTTT.

In this sample, this clone turned up a few times. The chain has TRBV5-4 and TRBJ2-1; 7 bases are shared with TRBD2. This CDR3 region has 16 residues. The V gene end was trimmed by 4 bases and the J gene end by 2 bases; junction bases not matched to a gene: 9. CDR1 and CDR2 from the germline V gene are SGHNT and YYREEE (reference sequence). The CDR3 region has the DNA TGTGCCAGCAGCCCCGGCAGCGGGGTCCCCTACAATGAGCAGTTCTTC. Translation gives CASSPGSGVPYNEQFF.

A few counts support this clone. This rearrangement joins TRBV30 to TRBJ2-5, with D tentatively TRBD1 (7 bases). The length of the CDR3 is 13 residues. V lost 2 bases, J lost 2 bases, and 9 bases lay in between. The germline V gene has CDR1 GTSNPN and CDR2 SVGIG (reference sequence). In nucleotides, the CDR3 is TGTGCCTGGAGTTCAGGGGGGCAAGAGACCCAGTACTTC. Translation gives CAWSSGGQETQYF.